Given below is one T cell receptor (beta chain) in context. Its antigen is still unknown. Per the germline V gene, CDR1 is GTSNPN and CDR2 is SVGIG (reference sequence). The CDR3 contains 15 residues. V shed 2 bases and J shed 2 bases, with 15 bases lying between them. The sample is drawn from a study of STAT5B mutations in CD4+ large granular lymphocyte leukemia. General study findings and limits: Compared with healthy controls (2/35), patient top clones favored TRBV06 (8/27). Patient cell sources varied; over 5 CD4-sorted samples entered the clonality comparison.

Sequenced by immunoSEQ multiplex PCR; TCRdb stores in-frame clones only, minus some. The sample has several thousand clones; about 70% are singletons. The TCR sequence derives from a woman aged 60 to 75 with CD4+ T-cell large granular lymphocyte leukemia. Sequenced: PBMCs. This sequence joins TRBV30 and TRBJ1-1, with D tentatively TRBD1 (5 bases). The CDR3 region is CAWSPRDRTNTEAFF. The CDR3 DNA is TGTGCCTGGAGTCCCCGGGACCGGACAAACACTGAAGCTTTCTTT.